Each of the 25 T cell receptor beta chains below was sequenced from the same sample in a study of T cells after yellow fever vaccination. TCRdb redid the calling of the 5' RACE reads with MiXCR, one entry per CDR3 protein. This table holds 120,000 or so distinct CDR3 sequences, over 12% found once. Source: CD8+ T cells sorted from PBMCs, taken 5 days after the yellow fever booster vaccination. These TCRs come from a young man who received the YFV17D yellow fever vaccine.

The rearrangement joins TRBV12-3 or TRBV12-4 to TRBJ1-4; perhaps TRBD1 as D (6 bases). The CDR3 has 14 residues. Trimming took 5 bases from V and 7 from J, leaving 14 bases between them. CDR3 DNA sequence: TGTGCCAGCAGTCAAGGGGGAGTGTCTGAAAAACTGTTTTTT. Its translation is CASSQGGVSEKLFF.

This rearrangement joins TRBV2 to TRBJ2-1, with D perhaps TRBD1 (5 bases). Germline assignment: CDR1 SNHLY and CDR2 FYNNEI. V dropped 8 bases and J dropped 6 bases, with 8 bases sitting between them. This CDR3 contains 11 residues. The CDR3 nucleotides read TGTGCCAGCCGACAGCTCAATGAGCAGTTCTTC. Translating gives CASRQLNEQFF.

The chain carries TRBV2 and TRBJ1-5, with D possibly matching TRBD1 (5 bases). This CDR3 is built from 14 residues. Germline V gives CDR1 SNHLY, CDR2 FYNNEI. The germline V and J ends were trimmed by 6 bases and 4 bases, with 13 bases remaining between them. Here the CDR3 DNA reads TGTGCCAGCAGGGCACAGACAGATAATCAGCCCCAGCATTTT. Encoded protein: CASRAQTDNQPQHF.

The chain has TRBV7-9 and TRBJ1-1; 7 nucleotides line up with TRBD1. V lost 5 bases, J lost 1 base, and 4 bases stayed unmatched. CDR1 SEHNR and CDR2 FQNEAQ come from the germline V gene (reference sequence). The CDR3 covers 14 residues. The CDR3: CASSTSGGNTEAFF. The CDR3 DNA sequence: TGTGCCAGCAGCACCTCAGGGGGGAACACTGAAGCTTTCTTT.

This chain uses TRBV6-2 or TRBV6-3 with TRBJ2-1, with TRBD2 matching 7 bases. CDR3 length: 14 amino acids. The germline CDR1 and CDR2 sequences are MNHEY and SVGEGT. V dropped 7 bases and J dropped 5; count of bases not matched to a gene: 8. The CDR3 spells CASTPGLTDNEQFF. CDR3 DNA: TGTGCCAGCACCCCGGGACTAACCGACAATGAGCAGTTCTTC.

This clonotype was counted a few times. This chain's CDR3 is CASSLGRTEQFF. As DNA, the CDR3 is TGTGCCAGCAGCTTGGGCCGGACCGAGCAGTTCTTC. This chain joins TRBV7-2 and TRBJ2-1; D uncertain. The germline CDR1 and CDR2 sequences are SGHTA and FQGNSA. The CDR3 consists of 12 residues. Trimming removed 3 bases at V and 10 bases at J, with 10 bases between. Full variable domain (remainder filled in from reference TRBV7-2 and TRBJ2-1): GAGVSQSPSNKVTEKGKDVELRCDPISGHTALYWYRQSLGQGLEFLIYFQGNSAPDKSGLPSDRFSAERTGGSVSTLTIQRTQQEDSAVYLCASSLGRTEQFFGPGTRLTVL.

This clonotype was seen many times. The chain recombines TRBV12-3 or TRBV12-4 with TRBJ1-1; D is perhaps TRBD1 (5 bases). The CDR3 covers 11 residues. V was clipped by 6 bases and J by 8 bases, with 10 bases between them. CDR3 nucleotides: TGTGCCAGCAGCTGGGGGGTCGAAGCTTTCTTT. It translates to CASSWGVEAFF.

This rearrangement joins TRBV7-6 to TRBJ1-2; no firm D call. V was cut by 1 base and J by 8 bases, with 11 bases left in between. This CDR3 comprises 13 residues. Germline loops: CDR1 SGHVS, CDR2 FNYEAQ. CDR3 sequence reads: CASSLGNLDGYTF. CDR3 bases: TGTGCCAGCAGCTTAGGGAACTTAGACGGCTACACCTTC.

This clonotype was observed a few times. This chain connects TRBV4-1 to TRBJ2-1; tentatively, D is TRBD2 (5 bases). The CDR3 contains 15 residues. Germline V gene lookup returns CDR1 MGHRA and CDR2 YSYEKL. V was pared by 0 bases and J by 2 bases, with 8 bases between. The CDR3 DNA reads as TGCGCCAGCAGCCAAGAAAGACTACCCTACAATGAGCAGTTCTTC. It specifies CASSQERLPYNEQFF.

This clonotype has only a few counts. This chain joins TRBV28 and TRBJ2-5; D is perhaps TRBD1 (7 bases). The CDR3 covers 16 residues. The germline V gene has CDR1 MDHEN and CDR2 SYDVKM. Trimming left V 6 bases short and J 4 bases short, with 21 bases between. The CDR3 sequence is CASRGRGVRVLETQYF. CDR3 coding DNA: TGTGCCAGCAGAGGCAGGGGGGTCAGGGTGTTAGAGACCCAGTACTTC.

This clonotype showed up just a few times. This CDR3 is CAWTMSGLMVSRPYNSPLHF. The CDR3 DNA reads TGTGCCTGGACAATGTCGGGGTTAATGGTTTCGCGCCCCTATAATTCACCCCTCCACTTT. The chain links TRBV30 to TRBJ1-6; D gene unclear. Germline-derived CDR1 and CDR2 are GTSNPN and SVGIG (reference sequence). V was clipped by 4 bases and J by 2 bases, with 27 bases between them. This CDR3 has 20 amino acids. The complete variable domain, with remaining parts taken from reference TRBV30 and TRBJ1-6, reads SQTIHQWPATLVQPVGSPLSLECTVEGTSNPNLYWYRQAAGRGLQLLFYSVGIGQISSEVPQNLSASRPQDRQFILSSKKLLLSDSGFYLCAWTMSGLMVSRPYNSPLHFGNGTRLTVT.

The CDR3 spells CASSHGTRRGEQYF. The CDR3, as DNA: TGTGCCAGCAGCCACGGGACCCGTCGGGGCGAGCAGTACTTC. This chain uses TRBV3-1 with TRBJ2-7; D may be TRBD1 or TRBD2 (5 bases each). The CDR3 covers 14 residues. Germline assignment: CDR1 LGHDT and CDR2 YNNKEL (reference sequence). Trimming pared 3 bases from V and 6 bases from J, leaving 15 bases between.

This clonotype was observed a few times. The chain joins TRBV27 to TRBJ2-2; 7 nucleotides line up with TRBD2. Germline assignment: CDR1 MNHEY and CDR2 SMNVEV (reference sequence). V lost 2 bases to trimming and J lost 4 bases; unmatched junction nucleotides: 4. The CDR3 covers 15 residues. CDR3 region: CASSLGRAGTGELFF. The CDR3 DNA reads as TGTGCCAGCAGTTTAGGGAGGGCGGGCACCGGGGAGCTGTTTTTT.

The chain uses TRBV29-1 and TRBJ2-7; TRBD1 might be the D (6 bases). Between the trimmed V and J ends, which lost 7 bases and 2 bases, there was a span of 15 bases. In germline, CDR1 is SQVTM, CDR2 ANQGSEA. CDR3 length: 13 amino acids. CDR3 residues: CSAVDSDTYEQYV. DNA for the CDR3: TGCAGCGCCGTGGACAGCGACACCTACGAGCAGTACGTC.

The chain employs TRBV5-1 and TRBJ1-1; the D is unclear. The CDR3 has 13 amino acids. Between the trimmed V and J ends, which lost 6 bases and 1 base, there was a span of 10 bases. Germline CDR1 reads SGHRS; CDR2 reads YFSETQ. CDR3 in amino acids: CASKPWGNTEAFF. CDR3 in DNA: TGCGCCAGCAAGCCCTGGGGGAACACTGAAGCTTTCTTT. Looking up the rest from reference TRBV5-1 and TRBJ1-1 gives the full variable domain: KAGVTQTPRYLIKTRGQQVTLSCSPISGHRSVSWYQQTPGQGLQFLFEYFSETQRNKGNFPGRFSGRQFSNSRSEMNVSTLELGDSALYLCASKPWGNTEAFFGQGTRLTVV.

V is TRBV24-1 and J is TRBJ2-3, with D tentatively TRBD1 (6 bases). With 3 bases removed from V and 4 bases from J, the gap between germline ends came to 10 bases. Germline loops: CDR1 KGHDR, CDR2 SFDVKD. The length of the CDR3 is 14 residues. In DNA form, the CDR3 reads TGTGCCACCAGTGATAGGGGGAGCCCAGATACGCAGTATTTT. Translation: CATSDRGSPDTQYF.

This clonotype was detected many times. For the CDR3, the DNA is TGTGCCAGCAGTCCTGGTCCGGGCGGGGAGCTGTTTTTT. It translates to CASSPGPGGELFF. J is TRBJ2-2 and V is TRBV12-3 or TRBV12-4; D remains ambiguous. The V end was cut by 5 bases, the J end by 7 bases, with 11 bases between. The CDR3 is 13 amino acids.

This chain connects TRBV2 to TRBJ1-1, with D tentatively TRBD1 (6 bases). CDR1 and CDR2 from the germline V gene are SNHLY and FYNNEI. V gave up 2 bases and J gave up 3 bases, with 7 bases separating them. The CDR3 runs to 13 residues. This chain's CDR3 is CASSEQGHTEAFF. The CDR3 nucleotides read TGTGCCAGCAGTGAACAGGGGCACACTGAAGCTTTCTTT.

The chain couples TRBV19 to TRBJ1-1; 8 nucleotides agree with TRBD1. The germline CDR1 and CDR2 sequences are LNHDA and SQIVND (reference sequence). The V gene end was trimmed by 7 bases and the J gene end by 5 bases; junction bases not matched to a gene: 18. This CDR3 contains 17 residues. The CDR3: CASTPYVGQGARTEAFF. The CDR3 region has the DNA TGTGCCAGTACCCCCTATGTCGGGCAGGGGGCGCGGACTGAAGCTTTCTTT.

This clonotype was counted only a few times. The chain employs TRBV4-1 and TRBJ1-5, with D perhaps TRBD1 (5 bases). Trimming left V 1 base short and J 6 bases short, with 13 bases between. This CDR3 has 15 residues. CDR1 is MGHRA and CDR2 is YSYEKL in the germline V gene. CDR3 DNA: TGCGCCAGCAGCCAAGGTAGGGACTCGAGTCAGCCCCAGCATTTT. Amino acid sequence: CASSQGRDSSQPQHF.

This clonotype has more than one count but fewer than ten. The rearrangement links TRBV4-1 to TRBJ2-5, with D possibly matching TRBD2 (5 bases). From germline, CDR1 is MGHRA and CDR2 YSYEKL. Trimming removed 1 base from V and 3 bases from J, with 6 bases in between. This CDR3 is built from 13 residues. Here the CDR3 DNA reads TGCGCCAGCAGCCAAGTGGGAGAAGAGACCCAGTACTTC. Its protein is CASSQVGEETQYF.

A few counts support this clonotype. V gene TRBV12-3 or TRBV12-4 combines with J gene TRBJ1-3, with D possibly TRBD1 on 5 matching bases. The CDR3 extends over 15 amino acids. V lost 3 bases, J lost 2 bases, and 11 bases lay in between. Written as DNA, the CDR3 is TGTGCCAGCAGTTTCCCAGGGAACCCTGGAAACACCATATATTTT. Translated: CASSFPGNPGNTIYF.

This clonotype has a handful of counts. The chain uses TRBV5-1 and TRBJ1-1; 9 bases are shared with TRBD1. The V gene's germline CDR1 is SGHRS and CDR2 YFSETQ. J gave up 3 bases and V 4 bases, and 10 bases lay outside the gene matches. The CDR3 is 16 amino acids. The DNA of the CDR3 is TGCGCCAGCAGCCCGGGACAGGGTTTCGGACACACTGAAGCTTTCTTT. Translation: CASSPGQGFGHTEAFF.

V is TRBV4-3 and J is TRBJ2-2; D may correspond to TRBD1 or TRBD2 (5 bases each). The CDR3 spans 15 residues. Per the germline V gene, CDR1 is LGHNA and CDR2 is YSLEER. V shed 3 bases and J shed 7 bases, with 15 bases lying between them. CDR3 coding DNA: TGCGCCAGCAGCCATGCCGGGACCCAGCACGGGGAGCTGTTTTTT. Its protein is CASSHAGTQHGELFF.

This clonotype is a singleton in its sample. The chain combines TRBV5-5 with TRBJ1-5, with D hard to call. The germline CDR1 and CDR2 sequences are SGHKS and YYEKEE (reference sequence). The CDR3 is made up of 15 amino acids. With 4 bases removed from V and 1 base from J, the gap between germline ends came to 12 bases. The CDR3 loop reads CASSRHLDSNQPQHF. CDR3 nucleotides: TGTGCCAGCAGCCGCCATTTGGACAGCAATCAGCCCCAGCATTTT.